The sequence of this T cell receptor beta chain was determined in a study of tumor and adjacent non-tumor tissue in lung cancer. RNA was extracted from bulk tissue without any cell sorting. Of note for this clonotype: A much larger clonotype is one base distant, so this may be a read error.

A modified ARM-PCR protocol with three rounds of nested PCR amplified TCRbeta. TCRdb used MiXCR to reprocess the multiplex PCR reads, holding one entry per CDR3 protein. This table holds about 200,000 distinct CDR3 sequences, about 76% found once. CDR1 LGHNA and CDR2 YSLEER come from the germline V gene. The CDR3 covers 15 residues. The V and J genes are TRBV4-3 and TRBJ1-4, with D uncertain. This TCR was recovered from a man in his 60s with non-small cell lung cancer. The source material was lung tumor tissue. The CDR3 bases are TGCGCCAGCAGCCCGGATTTAGCACATAATGAAAAACCGTTTTTT. Its protein is CASSPDLAHNEKPFF.